This T cell receptor beta chain was sequenced for a study of T cells after yellow fever vaccination. Study background: Fractions containing few cells were prepared with SMART-Seq v4 Ultra Low Input.

The study's findings and limits: A minor fraction of clonotypes spanned both CD4 and CD8 compartments.

TCRdb reprocessed the 5' RACE reads with MiXCR, giving one entry per CDR3 protein. The sample contains roughly 500,000 distinct CDR3 sequences, roughly 19% of which appear only once. Note on this clonotype: Its matching antigen is unknown.

This clonotype was sampled from a young man who received the YFV17D yellow fever vaccine. The sample in question was PBMCs, obtained 15 days after the yellow fever booster vaccination.

CDR3 in DNA: TGTGCCACCAGCAAAGGGGAAGGGGCTACTACAGATACGCAGTATTTT. This codes for CATSKGEGATTDTQYF. The rearrangement uses TRBV15 and TRBJ2-3; the D gene is possibly TRBD1 (5 bases). Per germline, CDR1 LNHNV and CDR2 YYDKDF (reference sequence). Trimming took 4 bases from V and 3 from J, leaving 17 bases between them. This CDR3 region has 16 residues.